These 32 T cell receptor beta chains came from one sample sequenced in a study of T cells in Graves' hyperthyroidism and ophthalmopathy. RNA transcripts gave rise to amplified TCR beta CDR3 regions. With the HTBI primer set, the TCR CDR3 went through a first round of RT-PCR. In TCRdb, the multiplex PCR reads were re-called with MiXCR into one record per CDR3 protein. Altogether under 350,000 distinct CDR3 sequences are present, 20% to 25% being singletons, with the ten largest covering roughly 52%. Sample: blood. These receptors were taken from a woman between 50 and 59 years old with Graves' hyperthyroidism.

This clonotype showed up just a few times. The CDR3 reads CASSQGASGLRPQHF. DNA for the CDR3: TGTGCCAGCAGCCAAGGGGCGAGTGGTTTAAGGCCCCAGCATTTT. The chain employs TRBV3-1 and TRBJ1-5; no clear D gene. There are 15 residues in the CDR3. Germline assignment: CDR1 LGHDT and CDR2 YNNKEL (reference sequence). Trimming took off 1 base at V and 9 bases at J, with 16 bases between the two ends.

To note about this clonotype: A single base separates this from a much larger clone, so it may be a read error. The chain employs TRBV7-9 and TRBJ2-6, with TRBD1 as a possible D gene (6 bases). V was clipped by 8 bases and J by 0 bases, with 20 bases between them. The CDR3 sequence is 18 residues long. Germline assignment: CDR1 SEHNR and CDR2 FQNEAQ (reference sequence). The CDR3 protein is CASGQLPADSSGANVLTF. The CDR3 region has the DNA TGTGCCAGCGGCCAACTCCCGGCGGACAGCTCTGGGGCCAACGTCCTGACTTTC.

This clonotype has more than one count but fewer than ten. The chain links TRBV5-4 to TRBJ2-4, with 7 positions matching TRBD2. CDR1 is SGHNT, CDR2 YYREEE, per germline (reference sequence). CDR3 length: 14 residues. V gave up 0 bases and J gave up 7 bases; unmatched junction bases: 4. The CDR3 loop is CASSLAGGTNIQYF. CDR3 sequence (DNA): TGTGCCAGCAGCTTGGCCGGGGGGACCAACATTCAGTACTTC.

This clonotype was counted at least ten times. This chain uses TRBV11-3 with TRBJ2-2, with D hard to call. The V gene's germline CDR1 is SGHNT and CDR2 YENEEA. The CDR3 extends over 15 amino acids. The V and J ends lost 4 bases and 5 bases respectively, with 14 bases between them. DNA for the CDR3: TGTGCCAGCAGCTCACCCCCTCTGGCGACCGGGGAGCTGTTTTTT. Protein product: CASSSPPLATGELFF.

This clonotype was seen ten or more times. This chain links TRBV11-2 with TRBJ2-2, with D perhaps matching TRBD2 (6 bases). The CDR3 covers 16 residues. Germline CDR1 is SGHAT and CDR2 is FQNNGV. V lost 5 bases, J lost 2 bases, and 15 bases lay in between. CDR3 region: CASSHLWRGNTGELFF. The DNA for the CDR3 is TGTGCCAGCAGCCATTTGTGGCGGGGCAACACCGGGGAGCTGTTTTTT.

In this sample, this clonotype turned up once. The chain is built from TRBV7-3 and TRBJ2-2; 7 positions agree with TRBD2. Per the germline V gene, CDR1 is SGHTA and CDR2 is FQGTGA. The CDR3 is 14 residues long. The V and J ends lost 5 bases and 5 bases, in that order; junction bases with no gene match: 5. CDR3 sequence: CASSTSVTTGELFF. The CDR3, as DNA: TGTGCCAGCAGCACTAGCGTTACGACCGGGGAGCTGTTTTTT.

V usage is TRBV7-9 and J usage is TRBJ2-6; D is undetermined. CDR1 and CDR2 from the germline V gene are SEHNR and FQNEAQ (reference sequence). The CDR3 covers 15 residues. V was clipped by 2 bases and J by 0 bases, with 5 bases between them. CDR3 DNA: TGTGCCAGCAGCTTATCTGTCTCTGGGGCCAACGTCCTGACTTTC. As protein: CASSLSVSGANVLTF.

The sample holds a few counts of this clonotype. The chain links TRBV9 to TRBJ2-3, with D tentatively TRBD1 (6 bases). This CDR3 has 17 residues. V lost 0 bases, J lost 1 base, and 15 bases lay in between. Per the germline V gene, CDR1 is SGDLS and CDR2 is YYNGEE. This chain's CDR3 is CASSVGGLQGGTDTQYF. The CDR3, as DNA: TGTGCCAGCAGCGTAGGGGGGCTACAGGGAGGCACAGATACGCAGTATTTT.

In its sample, this clonotype was seen a few times. Here the CDR3 reads CASSSMRGYEQYF. CDR3 bases: TGTGCCAGCAGTTCTATGAGGGGCTACGAGCAGTACTTC. J is TRBJ2-7 and V is TRBV7-9; tentatively, D is TRBD1 or TRBD2 (5 bases each). Germline V gives CDR1 SEHNR, CDR2 FQNEAQ (reference sequence). V gave up 6 bases and J gave up 3 bases, with 12 bases separating them. The CDR3 is 13 amino acids. Combining the CDR3 with reference TRBV7-9 and TRBJ2-7 gives the whole variable domain DTGVSQNPRHKITKRGQNVTFRCDPISEHNRLYWYRQTLGQGPEFLTYFQNEAQLEKSRLLSDRFSAERPKGSFSTLEIQRTEQGDSAMYLCASSSMRGYEQYFGPGTRLTVT.

This clonotype has at least ten counts. The chain recombines TRBV6-1 with TRBJ1-1; 8 bases fit TRBD1. V shed 5 bases and J 0 bases; nucleotides not matched to a gene: 11. This CDR3 spans 17 amino acids. From germline, CDR1 is MNHNS and CDR2 SASEGT. The CDR3 spells CASSTRDRRLMNTEAFF. The CDR3 DNA sequence: TGTGCCAGCAGTACCCGGGACAGGAGGTTAATGAACACTGAAGCTTTCTTT.

J is TRBJ2-3 and V is TRBV30; D is uncertain. V lost 1 base and J 3 bases, leaving 2 bases between the germline ends. CDR3 length equals 11 residues. CDR1 is GTSNPN and CDR2 is SVGIG in the germline V gene (reference sequence). CDR3 protein: CAWSETDTQYF. As DNA, the CDR3 is TGTGCCTGGAGTGAAACAGATACGCAGTATTTT.

This clonotype was found many times. The V gene is TRBV5-1, the J gene TRBJ2-2, with D tentatively TRBD2 (5 bases). The CDR3 runs 14 residues. Germline V gives CDR1 SGHRS, CDR2 YFSETQ. V lost 4 bases, J lost 5 bases, and 12 bases lay in between. CDR3 coding DNA: TGCGCCAGCAGCGAGGGCTCGGGGACCGGGGAGCTGTTTTTT. Translation gives CASSEGSGTGELFF.

V and J are TRBV2 and TRBJ2-7; TRBD2 aligns across 7 bases. This CDR3 is built from 16 residues. CDR1 is SNHLY, CDR2 FYNNEI, per germline. The V and J ends lost 5 bases and 2 bases, in that order; junction bases with no gene match: 12. CDR3 DNA sequence: TGTGCCAGCAGTTTGAGTGTGAGCGGGGAAACCTACGAGCAGTACTTC. Protein: CASSLSVSGETYEQYF.

This clonotype was detected ten times or more. The chain is built from TRBV11-3 and TRBJ1-1, with D maybe TRBD1 (6 bases). CDR1 and CDR2 (germline): SGHNT, YENEEA. The CDR3 extends over 16 amino acids. Trimming cost V 2 bases and J 0 bases, with 13 bases left between them. In nucleotides, the CDR3 is TGTGCCAGCAGCTTACCCTGGGGGGCCCTGAACACTGAAGCTTTCTTT. Its translation is CASSLPWGALNTEAFF.

The chain links TRBV28 to TRBJ2-7; D uncertain. V was clipped by 6 bases and J by 3 bases, with 18 bases between them. Germline CDR1 MDHEN, CDR2 SYDVKM. This CDR3 has 15 residues. As DNA, the CDR3 is TGTGCCAGCAGCCCCCTGTCAACTCAGATCTACGAGCAGTACTTC. Translation gives CASSPLSTQIYEQYF.

This rearrangement joins TRBV11-2 to TRBJ2-5; 7 bases match TRBD1. V lost 1 base, J lost 5 bases, and 7 bases stayed unmatched. Germline-derived CDR1 and CDR2 are SGHAT and FQNNGV. The CDR3 is 15 residues long. The CDR3 spells CASSLGTGTPETQYF. The DNA for the CDR3 is TGTGCCAGCAGCTTAGGGACAGGTACCCCCGAGACCCAGTACTTC. Filled out from reference TRBV11-2 and TRBJ2-5, the complete variable domain reads EAGVAQSPRYKIIEKRQSVAFWCNPISGHATLYWYQQILGQGPKLLIQFQNNGVVDDSQLPKDRFSAERLKGVDSTLKIQPAKLEDSAVYLCASSLGTGTPETQYFGPGTRLLVL.

This clonotype was observed many times. The J gene is TRBJ2-7, the V gene TRBV30, with TRBD1 identical over 9 bases. After removal of 3 bases from V and 2 bases from J, the junction contained 11 bases not matched to a gene. Germline V gene data show CDR1 as GTSNPN and CDR2 as SVGIG (reference sequence). There are 16 residues in the CDR3. In DNA, the CDR3 is TGTGCCTGGAGCTCCCCCCCGGGACAGGGAGCCTACGAGCAGTACTTC. Translation gives CAWSSPPGQGAYEQYF.

This clonotype has ten or more counts. The chain recombines TRBV7-3 with TRBJ2-2, with 9 bases identical to TRBD1. The CDR3 consists of 18 residues. The junction had 15 bases not matched to a gene; V was cut back by 5 bases and J by 5 bases. Germline CDR1 is SGHTA and CDR2 is FQGTGA. CDR3 nucleotide sequence: TGTGCCAGCAGCCGGGGGACAGGGCCCATCTCGAGGACCGGGGAGCTGTTTTTT. Amino acid sequence: CASSRGTGPISRTGELFF.

J is TRBJ1-4 and V is TRBV2, with D possibly being TRBD1 (6 bases). Looked up from germline, CDR1 is SNHLY and CDR2 is FYNNEI. The CDR3 has 15 amino acids. V was trimmed by 7 bases and J by 5 bases, leaving 17 bases between them. The CDR3 is CASTGQPTPNEKLFF. In DNA, the CDR3 is TGTGCCAGCACCGGACAGCCGACCCCGAATGAAAAACTGTTTTTT.

This clonotype has a count of ten or more. DNA of the CDR3: TGTGCCTGGAGTGGGACATCGAACACTGAAGCTTTCTTT. Residues: CAWSGTSNTEAFF. The V gene is TRBV30, the J gene TRBJ1-1; D might be TRBD1 (5 bases). From germline, CDR1 is GTSNPN and CDR2 SVGIG (reference sequence). This CDR3 spans 13 amino acids. V lost 1 base and J 1 base, leaving 7 bases between the germline ends.

At least ten counts were recorded for this clonotype. The gene calls are TRBV28 and TRBJ2-1, with 9 bases identical to TRBD1. Trimming removed 5 bases from V and 4 bases from J; junction bases left unmatched: 3. CDR3 length: 14 residues. CDR1 and CDR2 (germline): MDHEN, SYDVKM. The CDR3 region is CASSSGQGYNEQFF. Written as DNA, the CDR3 is TGTGCCAGCAGTAGTGGACAGGGGTACAATGAGCAGTTCTTC.

The V and J genes are TRBV20-1 and TRBJ2-5; 9 bases are shared with TRBD2. The germline V gene encodes CDR1 DFQATT and CDR2 SNEGSKA (reference sequence). This CDR3 is 15 amino acids long. V dropped 0 bases and J dropped 5; count of bases not matched to a gene: 7. This chain's CDR3 is CSARDSRGGPETQYF. CDR3 in DNA: TGCAGTGCTAGAGATTCGCGGGGGGGCCCGGAGACCCAGTACTTC.

This clonotype was observed a handful of times. The rearrangement uses TRBV18 and TRBJ1-6, with D unresolved. CDR1 is KGHSH and CDR2 is LQKENI in the germline V gene. V was shortened by 3 bases and J by 6 bases, with 9 bases between the two germline ends. The length of the CDR3 is 14 residues. The CDR3 region is CASSPPRINSPLHF. The CDR3 coding sequence is TGTGCCAGCTCACCCCCCCGGATTAATTCACCCCTCCACTTT.

This clonotype was found many times. The chain carries TRBV27 and TRBJ2-3, with TRBD2 matching over 8 bases. The trim removed 4 bases at V and 6 bases at J, leaving 15 bases unmatched. The CDR3 loop spans 17 amino acids. Germline CDR1 reads MNHEY; CDR2 reads SMNVEV (reference sequence). This CDR3 reads CASSSSSGGRATDTQYF. CDR3 nucleotides: TGTGCCAGCAGTTCGTCTTCGGGGGGGAGGGCGACGGATACGCAGTATTTT.

This clonotype was detected only a few times. The rearrangement links TRBV19 to TRBJ2-6; D ambiguous. Germline V gene sequence: CDR1 LNHDA, CDR2 SQIVND (reference sequence). Trimming cost V 0 bases and J 0 bases, with 9 bases left between them. The CDR3 length is 17 residues. The CDR3: CASSIEPIHSGANVLTF. As DNA, the CDR3 is TGTGCCAGTAGTATAGAACCGATCCACTCTGGGGCCAACGTCCTGACTTTC.

This chain connects TRBV7-2 to TRBJ1-1; TRBD1 aligns across 7 bases. The junction had 11 bases not matched to a gene; V was cut back by 5 bases and J by 5 bases. The CDR3 extends over 15 amino acids. Germline V gives CDR1 SGHTA, CDR2 FQGNSA. CDR3: CASSHNRGGWTEAFF. CDR3 DNA: TGTGCCAGCAGCCATAACAGGGGAGGTTGGACTGAAGCTTTCTTT. The whole variable domain, filled in from reference TRBV7-2 and TRBJ1-1, reads GAGVSQSPSNKVTEKGKDVELRCDPISGHTALYWYRQSLGQGLEFLIYFQGNSAPDKSGLPSDRFSAERTGGSVSTLTIQRTQQEDSAVYLCASSHNRGGWTEAFFGQGTRLTVV.

This chain uses TRBV29-1 with TRBJ2-1; TRBD2 aligns across 9 bases. This CDR3 is built from 16 residues. Germline V gene sequence: CDR1 SQVTM, CDR2 ANQGSEA. With 3 bases clipped from V and 3 bases from J, the junction kept 9 bases outside the gene matches. The CDR3 bases are TGCAGCGTTGACGTCGCGGGGGGGCAGATCTACAATGAGCAGTTCTTC. It translates to CSVDVAGGQIYNEQFF.

This clonotype was seen many times. The chain links TRBV6-1 to TRBJ2-7; 9 nucleotides agree with TRBD2. Germline trimming cut 6 bases from V and 5 bases from J; bases unmatched to any gene: 8. Germline loops: CDR1 MNHNS, CDR2 SASEGT. CDR3 size: 14 residues. The CDR3 nucleotides are TGTGCCAGCAGCGCCGCGGGGGGGGCCAACGAGCAGTACTTC. Translation gives CASSAAGGANEQYF.

This clonotype was recorded a few times. V and J are TRBV15 and TRBJ2-7; D possibly corresponds to TRBD2 (5 bases). Per germline, CDR1 LNHNV and CDR2 YYDKDF (reference sequence). The CDR3 is 15 amino acids. Trimming left V 1 base short and J 5 bases short, with 15 bases between. The CDR3 bases are TGTGCCACCAGCAGAGGAGGGTTCAGGTCCAACGAGCAGTACTTC. It codes for CATSRGGFRSNEQYF.

This clonotype was picked up many times. A junction end diverges from the germline sequence, so it may reflect a read error. The chain uses TRBV3-1 and TRBJ1-1; unclear D gene. The germline V gene encodes CDR1 LGHDT and CDR2 YNNKEL (reference sequence). The CDR3 totals 15 residues. The CDR3 DNA is TGTGCCAGCAGCCAAGAAACAAGGATGAACACTAAAGCTTTCTTT. It is translated as CASSQETRMNTKAFF.

The rearrangement uses TRBV6-2 or TRBV6-3 and TRBJ1-1; 9 bases are shared with TRBD1. The CDR3 runs to 13 residues. Trimming took 6 bases from V and 3 from J; bases not matched to a gene: 2. Germline CDR1 is MNHEY and CDR2 is SVGEGT. The CDR3 sequence: CASRRQGDTEAFF. In DNA, the CDR3 is TGTGCCAGCAGGAGACAGGGGGACACTGAAGCTTTCTTT.

This clonotype was recorded many times. This rearrangement joins TRBV29-1 to TRBJ2-2; a possible D gene is TRBD2 (5 bases). This CDR3 region has 12 residues. V lost 3 bases and J lost 8, with 10 bases in between. CDR1 is SQVTM, CDR2 ANQGSEA, per germline. CDR3 sequence: CSVEAGRGELFF. The CDR3 nucleotides read TGCAGCGTTGAGGCGGGTCGGGGGGAGCTGTTTTTT.